The 29 T cell receptor beta chains listed next were all sequenced from one sample in a study of Ad26.COV2.S vaccination and SARS-CoV-2 variants. Indicated treatment: around 19 received Ad26.COV2.S at low or high dose, single or two shots; several received placebo; per-sample allocation not given. At day 63 after the first vaccine or placebo injection, samples were drawn. Profiled with immunoSEQ multiplex PCR; TCRdb holds only in-frame clones, not every one. Of about 430,000 clones in the sample, 75% to 95% were seen once. Here the sequenced sample was peripheral blood, taken in a trial of Ad26.COV2.S vaccine versus placebo. Source of these receptors: a person between 18 and 65 years old who received the Ad26.COV2.S COVID-19 vaccine or a placebo.

This sequence joins TRBV19 and TRBJ2-7; no clear D. From germline, CDR1 is LNHDA and CDR2 SQIVND (reference sequence). Trimming pared 2 bases from V and 2 bases from J, leaving 13 bases between. The CDR3 sequence is 15 residues long. CDR3 DNA: TGTGCCAGTAGTATATCCTCCTCCGCCACCTACGAGCAGTACTTC. Residues: CASSISSSATYEQYF.

The chain couples TRBV6-5 to TRBJ2-7; D might be TRBD1 (6 bases). Germline V gives CDR1 MNHEY, CDR2 SVGAGI. CDR3 length: 11 amino acids. Trimming took off 8 bases at V and 9 bases at J, with 14 bases between the two ends. CDR3 nucleotide sequence: TGTGCCAGCGGATTGGGGGCAGGGCAGTACTTC. This gives the protein CASGLGAGQYF.

The rearrangement uses TRBV30 and TRBJ2-7, with TRBD1 as a possible D gene (6 bases). Germline values: CDR1 GTSNPN, CDR2 SVGIG (reference sequence). Between the trimmed V and J ends, which lost 5 bases and 5 bases, there was a span of 10 bases. The CDR3 totals 11 residues. The CDR3 is CAWEEGDEQYF. The CDR3 bases are TGTGCCTGGGAAGAGGGGGACGAGCAGTACTTC.

This clone was seen a single time. The chain employs TRBV5-1 and TRBJ2-4; 9 bases are a match to TRBD2. The CDR3 is 20 amino acids. V shed 2 bases, J shed 0 bases, and the junction held 15 bases outside the gene matches. The germline V gene has CDR1 SGHRS and CDR2 YFSETQ. CDR3 in amino acids: CASSFLSAGGDPIAKNIQYF. CDR3 bases: TGCGCCAGCAGCTTCCTTTCAGCGGGAGGCGACCCCATAGCCAAAAACATTCAGTACTTC. The full variable domain, in which reference TRBV5-1 and TRBJ2-4 provide the parts outside the CDR3, is KAGVTQTPRYLIKTRGQQVTLSCSPISGHRSVSWYQQTPGQGLQFLFEYFSETQRNKGNFPGRFSGRQFSNSRSEMNVSTLELGDSALYLCASSFLSAGGDPIAKNIQYFGAGTRLSVL.

The rearrangement uses TRBV7-8 and TRBJ1-1, with D unclear. The CDR3 is 15 amino acids. CDR1 and CDR2 from the germline V gene are SGHVS and FQNEAQ. The V gene lost 6 bases and the J gene lost 3 bases, with 17 bases spanning the gap. The chain's CDR3 is CASSPLAPEHTEAFF. The CDR3 coding sequence is TGTGCCAGCAGTCCACTTGCTCCGGAACACACTGAAGCTTTCTTT.

The J gene is TRBJ1-1, the V gene TRBV12-3 or TRBV12-4, with D perhaps TRBD1 (6 bases). This CDR3 comprises 13 residues. V lost 6 bases and J lost 0, with 8 bases in between. This CDR3 is CASRRQVNTEAFF. The CDR3, as DNA: TGTGCCAGCAGGAGACAGGTGAACACTGAAGCTTTCTTT.

This clone has just one count. V and J are TRBV7-9 and TRBJ1-1, with 7 bases fitting TRBD1. The V and J ends lost 5 bases and 5 bases, in that order; junction bases with no gene match: 11. The CDR3 is 15 amino acids. In germline, CDR1 is SEHNR, CDR2 FQNEAQ (reference sequence). CDR3: CASSREQGSGTEAFF. The DNA for the CDR3 is TGTGCCAGCAGCCGAGAACAGGGGTCTGGAACTGAAGCTTTCTTT.

The chain recombines TRBV7-6 with TRBJ1-2, with D possibly being TRBD1 (5 bases). The germline V and J ends were trimmed by 2 bases and 6 bases, with 10 bases remaining between them. The CDR3 runs 13 residues. Looked up from germline, CDR1 is SGHVS and CDR2 is FNYEAQ. The CDR3 sequence: CASSLSQGNGYTF. The CDR3 DNA sequence: TGTGCCAGCAGCTTAAGCCAGGGAAATGGCTACACCTTC.

The genes are TRBV13 and TRBJ2-1, with 15 nucleotides matching TRBD2. V lost 5 bases and J lost 8; bases outside the gene matches: 7. The germline gives CDR1 PRHDT, CDR2 FYEKMQ (reference sequence). The CDR3 contains 16 residues. The CDR3 region is CASSTRTSGRVDEQFF. CDR3 DNA sequence: TGTGCCAGCAGCACCCGGACTAGCGGGAGGGTCGATGAGCAGTTCTTC. The full variable domain, completed using reference TRBV13 and TRBJ2-1, is AAGVIQSPRHLIKEKRETATLKCYPIPRHDTVYWYQQGPGQDPQFLISFYEKMQSDKGSIPDRFSAQQFSDYHSELNMSSLELGDSALYFCASSTRTSGRVDEQFFGPGTRLTVL.

The rearrangement links TRBV11-2 to TRBJ2-7; TRBD2 agrees at 9 bases. The germline CDR1 and CDR2 sequences are SGHAT and FQNNGV. The CDR3 has 15 residues. The trim removed 1 base at V and 2 bases at J, leaving 3 bases unmatched. The CDR3 DNA sequence: TGTGCCAGCAGCTTAGTTCTAGCGGGGCCCTACGAGCAGTACTTC. It yields the protein CASSLVLAGPYEQYF. The variable domain in full, with the rest retrieved from reference TRBV11-2 and TRBJ2-7, is EAGVAQSPRYKIIEKRQSVAFWCNPISGHATLYWYQQILGQGPKLLIQFQNNGVVDDSQLPKDRFSAERLKGVDSTLKIQPAKLEDSAVYLCASSLVLAGPYEQYFGPGTRLTVT.

This clone is a singleton in its sample. This chain connects TRBV3-1 (or the pseudogene TRBV3-2) to TRBJ1-6; TRBD1 might be the D (6 bases). Germline CDR1 is LGHDT and CDR2 is YNNKEL (reference sequence). Deletions cut 3 bases from V and 10 bases from J, with 13 bases between. The CDR3 loop spans 14 amino acids. This CDR3 reads CASSHHRDGSPLHF. CDR3 coding DNA: TGTGCCAGCAGCCACCACAGGGACGGCTCACCCCTCCACTTT.

This chain links TRBV2 with TRBJ2-7; 11 bases are shared with TRBD2. The CDR3 covers 13 residues. J lost 4 bases, V lost 10 bases, and 6 bases had no gene match. Germline assignment: CDR1 SNHLY and CDR2 FYNNEI. DNA of the CDR3: TGTGCCACCAGACTAGCGGGAAGGTACGAGCAGTACTTC. Residues: CATRLAGRYEQYF.

The chain recombines TRBV18 with TRBJ2-7; D is ambiguous. The germline gives CDR1 KGHSH, CDR2 LQKENI. The germline V and J ends were trimmed by 3 bases and 4 bases, with 13 bases remaining between them. This CDR3 is 14 amino acids long. This CDR3 reads CASSPLPKAYEQYF. The CDR3 DNA follows: TGTGCCAGCTCACCTCTTCCTAAAGCATACGAGCAGTACTTC.

The rearrangement uses TRBV7-2 and TRBJ2-7, with no clear D. The V gene's germline CDR1 is SGHTA and CDR2 FQGNSA. Trimming took off 2 bases at V and 2 bases at J, with 10 bases between the two ends. The CDR3 sequence is 14 residues long. In nucleotides, the CDR3 is TGTGCCAGCAGCTTAATGACATATGCCTACGAGCAGTACTTC. Protein: CASSLMTYAYEQYF.

The chain joins TRBV6-2 or TRBV6-3 to TRBJ2-1, with 9 bases lining up with TRBD2. Germline V lookup: CDR1 MNHEY, CDR2 SVGEGT. CDR3 length equals 16 residues. The trim removed 2 bases at V and 3 bases at J, leaving 5 bases unmatched. The CDR3 sequence: CASSYERLAVYNEQFF. The CDR3, as DNA: TGTGCCAGCAGTTACGAGAGACTAGCGGTCTACAATGAGCAGTTCTTC.

The V and J genes are TRBV2 and TRBJ2-7, with D perhaps matching TRBD1 (6 bases). V was clipped by 3 bases and J by 1 base, with 16 bases between them. CDR1 and CDR2 from the germline V gene are SNHLY and FYNNEI. The CDR3 consists of 16 residues. The CDR3 here is CASSDPLNRDSYEQYF. The CDR3 bases are TGTGCCAGCAGTGACCCCCTGAACAGGGATTCCTACGAGCAGTACTTC.

The genes are TRBV19 and TRBJ2-1, with 9 bases aligning to TRBD2. J lost 5 bases, V lost 2 bases, and 7 bases had no gene match. Looked up from germline, CDR1 is LNHDA and CDR2 is SQIVND (reference sequence). The CDR3 has 16 amino acids. The CDR3 DNA is TGTGCCAGTAGTATAAGGGCGGGAGGGCATGACAATGAGCAGTTCTTC. Translated, it gives CASSIRAGGHDNEQFF. Full variable domain (rest looked up from reference TRBV19 and TRBJ2-1): DGGITQSPKYLFRKEGQNVTLSCEQNLNHDAMYWYRQDPGQGLRLIYYSQIVNDFQKGDIAEGYSVSREKKESFPLTVTSAQKNPTAFYLCASSIRAGGHDNEQFFGPGTRLTVL.

The chain is built from TRBV11-2 and TRBJ2-4; TRBD2 might be the D (5 bases). Germline values: CDR1 SGHAT, CDR2 FQNNGV. This CDR3 is 14 amino acids long. Between the trimmed V and J ends, which lost 1 base and 7 bases, there was a span of 11 bases. The CDR3 DNA follows: TGTGCCAGCAGCTTAGTGGTCGGGAAGAACATTCAGTACTTC. Its protein product is CASSLVVGKNIQYF.

The chain has TRBV3-1 (or the pseudogene TRBV3-2) and TRBJ2-1, with 8 bases matching TRBD2. CDR3 size: 15 residues. From germline, CDR1 is LGHDT and CDR2 YNNKEL (reference sequence). Trimming cost V 0 bases and J 4 bases; bases outside gene matches: 2. CDR3 sequence: CASSQEVAGYNEQFF. The CDR3 coding sequence is TGTGCCAGCAGCCAAGAAGTAGCGGGATACAATGAGCAGTTCTTC.

This clone was recorded once. The V gene is TRBV24-1, the J gene TRBJ2-1, with 8 bases fitting TRBD1. The CDR3 consists of 14 residues. Unmatched junction bases numbered 2, after V lost 7 bases and J lost 1 base. Germline V CDR1 and CDR2: KGHDR, SFDVKD. In DNA, the CDR3 is TGTGCCACCAGCCGACAGGGGTCCTACAATGAGCAGTTCTTC. Encoded protein: CATSRQGSYNEQFF.

The rearrangement links TRBV7-2 to TRBJ2-1; D is tentatively TRBD1 or TRBD2 (5 bases each). The V gene's germline CDR1 is SGHTA and CDR2 FQGNSA. V was clipped by 5 bases and J by 13 bases, with 12 bases between them. This CDR3 has 11 amino acids. CDR3 bases: TGTGCCAGCAGCACCGGGACCGCCCAGTTCTTC. Amino acids: CASSTGTAQFF.

Comment on this clone: A junction end diverges from the germline sequence, so it may reflect a read error. The V gene is TRBV2, the J gene TRBJ2-1, with 10 bases matching TRBD2. The CDR3 spans 13 residues. CDR1 is SNHLY, CDR2 FYNNEI, per germline. The CDR3 DNA reads as TGTGCCAGCAGGCCGACCTTACTAGCGGGAATAGTCTTC. It translates to CASRPTLLAGIVF. Looking up the rest from reference TRBV2 and TRBJ2-1 gives the full variable domain: EPEVTQTPSHQVTQMGQEVILRCVPISNHLYFYWYRQILGQKVEFLVSFYNNEISEKSEIFDDQFSVERPDGSNFTLKIRSTKLEDSAMYFCASRPTLLAGIVFGPGTRLTVL.

Here the CDR3 DNA reads TGTGCCAGCAGCAAAGCCCTCCTACAGGGTATCTATGGCTACACCTTC. Translation: CASSKALLQGIYGYTF. The chain links TRBV21-1 to TRBJ1-2; the table's D call of TRBD1 was not tested on the DNA. TRBV21-1 is shown as a pseudogene. The CDR3 is made up of 16 amino acids.

The chain uses TRBV5-8 and TRBJ2-6; D gene uncertain. Trimming stripped 2 bases from V and 1 base from J, with 7 bases between. In germline, CDR1 is SGHTS, CDR2 YDEGEE. The CDR3 is made up of 15 amino acids. The CDR3 is CASSFRVSGANVLTF. In DNA, the CDR3 is TGTGCCAGCAGCTTTAGAGTTTCTGGGGCCAACGTCCTGACTTTC.

The chain combines TRBV2 with TRBJ2-5, with TRBD2 identical over 10 bases. There are 13 residues in the CDR3. V gave up 11 bases and J gave up 5 bases; unmatched junction bases: 8. Germline V CDR1 and CDR2: SNHLY, FYNNEI. CDR3 region: CARQGLARETQYF. The CDR3 coding sequence is TGTGCCCGGCAGGGACTAGCGAGGGAGACCCAGTACTTC.

This rearrangement joins TRBV14 to TRBJ1-6; D remains ambiguous. The V end lost 1 base, the J end lost 7 bases, and 11 bases lay between the germline ends. The CDR3 totals 15 residues. The V gene's germline CDR1 is SGHDN and CDR2 FVKESK. The CDR3 loop reads CASSQAITGNSPLHF. In DNA, the CDR3 is TGTGCCAGCAGCCAAGCGATAACGGGGAATTCACCCCTCCACTTT.

This rearrangement joins TRBV6-1 to TRBJ1-6, with D hard to call. Germline CDR1 and CDR2: MNHNS and SASEGT. The CDR3 runs 15 residues. The V gene lost 2 bases and the J gene lost 7 bases, with 12 bases spanning the gap. The CDR3 coding sequence is TGTGCCAGCAGTGAATTGGCTCCTTGGAATTCACCCCTCCACTTT. It yields the protein CASSELAPWNSPLHF.

The chain employs TRBV6-5 and TRBJ2-3; D not certain. Germline V gene data show CDR1 as MNHEY and CDR2 as SVGAGI. The V gene lost 5 bases and the J gene lost 4 bases, with 7 bases spanning the gap. The CDR3 totals 12 residues. In nucleotides, the CDR3 is TGTGCCAGCAGTCCCAGAGCAGATACGCAGTATTTT. The encoded protein is CASSPRADTQYF.

DNA of the CDR3: TGTGCCAGCAGCCACACTAGCGGGAGGCCTCCAAGCTCCTACGAGCAGTACTTC. Protein product: CASSHTSGRPPSSYEQYF. The chain is built from TRBV13 and TRBJ2-7; 12 bases are a match to TRBD2. Germline loops: CDR1 PRHDT, CDR2 FYEKMQ (reference sequence). After removal of 5 bases from V and 0 bases from J, the junction contained 11 bases not matched to a gene. The length of the CDR3 is 18 residues.